This TCR beta chain appears in the sequencing data of a study of T cells in Graves' hyperthyroidism and ophthalmopathy. Each diagnosis drew on symptoms, thyroxine, TRAb, thyroid ultrasound and orbital computed tomography findings. Source material for PBMCs was roughly 10 ml fresh peripheral blood. TCR beta CDR3 sequences were amplified from RNA transcripts. An initial round of RT-PCR targeting the TCR CDR3 relied on the HTBI primer set. MiXCR, applied by TCRdb to the multiplex PCR reads, yields one record per CDR3 protein. Of 350,000 to 450,000 distinct CDR3 sequences listed, roughly 13% are singletons. This clonotype was seen repeatedly, ten times or more. Its target is unknown. Study-wide points: Most thyroid clonotypes with frequency above 0.001 were detected in blood. Model-based prediction identified ophthalmopathy a median 6.5 months prior to its onset.

V lost 2 bases, J lost 2 bases, and 4 bases stayed unmatched. Germline loops: CDR1 DFQATT, CDR2 SNEGSKA (reference sequence). The CDR3 runs to 15 residues. The sequence was collected from a man in his fifties with Graves' ophthalmopathy. Sequencing used blood. The chain couples TRBV20-1 to TRBJ2-3; 10 positions agree with TRBD2. CDR3 loop: CSARPSGRVTDTQYF. The CDR3 DNA sequence: TGCAGTGCTAGACCTAGCGGGAGAGTCACAGATACGCAGTATTTT.